Listed here are 8 T cell receptor beta chains from one sample, sequenced in a study of radiation and T cells in renal cell carcinoma. Time point of the sample: blood 2 weeks post-SBRT. Stated treatment: 15 Gy SBRT to primary tumor, nephrectomy 4 weeks later. This table comes from immunoSEQ multiplex PCR, and its TCRdb copy is limited to in-frame clones, with some not included. The sample includes under 150,000 clones, around four fifths of them seen just once. The input for sequencing was blood, taken from a patient whose treatment included radiotherapy and nephrectomy. The receptors stem from a woman aged 55-69 years with renal cell carcinoma.

This clone occurred a few times. V usage is TRBV6-5 and J usage is TRBJ1-6; 8 positions agree with TRBD1. The CDR3 loop spans 14 amino acids. With 6 bases clipped from V and 6 bases from J, the junction kept 4 bases outside the gene matches. CDR1 MNHEY and CDR2 SVGAGI come from the germline V gene. The CDR3 sequence is CASSVTGGNSPLHF. The CDR3 DNA is TGTGCCAGCAGCGTAACAGGGGGTAATTCACCCCTCCACTTT.

The J gene is TRBJ2-3, the V gene TRBV5-4; tentatively, D is TRBD2 (7 bases). The ends were cut back, 1 base at V and 1 base at J, with 13 bases in the middle. This CDR3 has 16 amino acids. From germline, CDR1 is SGHNT and CDR2 YYREEE (reference sequence). Here the CDR3 reads CASSLIWGGRTDTQYF. CDR3 DNA: TGTGCCAGCAGCTTGATATGGGGGGGGCGCACAGATACGCAGTATTTT. Full variable domain (remainder filled in from reference TRBV5-4 and TRBJ2-3): ETGVTQSPTHLIKTRGQQVTLRCSSQSGHNTVSWYQQALGQGPQFIFQYYREEENGRGNFPPRFSGLQFPNYSSELNVNALELDDSALYLCASSLIWGGRTDTQYFGPGTRLTVL.

The rearrangement uses TRBV6-4 and TRBJ2-1; D possibly matches TRBD1 or TRBD2 (5 bases each). Between the trimmed V and J ends, which lost 2 bases and 5 bases, there was a span of 7 bases. The CDR3 consists of 13 residues. CDR1 MRHNA and CDR2 SNTAGT come from the germline V gene. The CDR3 reads CASSDEGHNEQFF. DNA for the CDR3: TGTGCCAGCAGTGACGAGGGGCACAATGAGCAGTTCTTC.

J is TRBJ1-4 and V is TRBV19, with 7 bases matching TRBD1. CDR3 length equals 14 residues. J gave up 8 bases and V 3 bases, and 6 bases lay outside the gene matches. CDR1 is LNHDA and CDR2 is SQIVND in the germline V gene (reference sequence). CDR3 nucleotide sequence: TGTGCCAGTAGTATGACAGGGATAGGGGAAAAACTGTTTTTT. Amino acids: CASSMTGIGEKLFF.

V gene TRBV19 combines with J gene TRBJ1-1; tentative D call: TRBD1 (6 bases). CDR3 size: 13 residues. Trimming removed 6 bases from V and 4 bases from J, with 12 bases in between. In germline, CDR1 is LNHDA, CDR2 SQIVND (reference sequence). CDR3 nucleotide sequence: TGTGCCAGTAGCGAGGGGGTCGGCACTGAAGCTTTCTTT. Its translation: CASSEGVGTEAFF.

This rearrangement joins TRBV5-1 to TRBJ1-2, with TRBD1 identical over 8 bases. The V segment lost 0 bases and the J segment 1 base; nucleotides outside the gene matches: 8. Looked up from germline, CDR1 is SGHRS and CDR2 is YFSETQ. CDR3 length equals 17 residues. This chain's CDR3 is CASSLAPGTGNNYGYTF. CDR3 nucleotide sequence: TGCGCCAGCAGCTTGGCCCCCGGGACAGGAAATAACTATGGCTACACCTTC. The whole variable domain, filled in from reference TRBV5-1 and TRBJ1-2, reads KAGVTQTPRYLIKTRGQQVTLSCSPISGHRSVSWYQQTPGQGLQFLFEYFSETQRNKGNFPGRFSGRQFSNSRSEMNVSTLELGDSALYLCASSLAPGTGNNYGYTFGSGTRLTVV.

This clone was counted between two and nine times. The chain carries TRBV29-1 and TRBJ2-1, with TRBD2 matching 8 bases. J gave up 8 bases and V 0 bases, and 3 bases lay outside the gene matches. Germline values: CDR1 SQVTM, CDR2 ANQGSEA. The CDR3 is 13 residues long. CDR3 loop: CSVEERTSYEQFF. DNA of the CDR3: TGCAGCGTTGAAGAAAGGACTAGCTATGAGCAGTTCTTC.

The chain uses TRBV4-1 and TRBJ2-6, with 7 bases identical to TRBD1. Trimming at V came to 5 bases and at J to 4 bases, leaving 26 bases not matched to a gene. Germline values: CDR1 MGHRA, CDR2 YSYEKL. The CDR3 covers 22 residues. In DNA, the CDR3 is TGCGCCAGCAGCTCCGTCCACCCGGGACAGCTAACGTTTTCGGGGGGGGCCAACGTCCTGACTTTC. Translating it yields CASSSVHPGQLTFSGGANVLTF.